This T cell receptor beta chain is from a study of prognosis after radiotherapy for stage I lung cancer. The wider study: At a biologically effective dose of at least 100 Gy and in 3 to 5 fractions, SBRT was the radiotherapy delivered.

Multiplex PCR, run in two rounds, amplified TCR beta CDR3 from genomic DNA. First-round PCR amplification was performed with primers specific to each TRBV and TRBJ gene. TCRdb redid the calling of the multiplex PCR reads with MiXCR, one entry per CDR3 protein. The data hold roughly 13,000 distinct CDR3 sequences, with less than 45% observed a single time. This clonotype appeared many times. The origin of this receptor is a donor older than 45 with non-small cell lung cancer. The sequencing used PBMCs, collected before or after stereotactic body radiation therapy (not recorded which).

CDR3 coding DNA: TGTGCCAGCAGCGCGACGGGACAGGGAGGAAGGGGAGAAAAACTGTTTTTT. Protein product: CASSATGQGGRGEKLFF. The chain carries TRBV2 and TRBJ1-4, with 9 bases identical to TRBD1. This CDR3 spans 17 amino acids. The V gene's germline CDR1 is SNHLY and CDR2 FYNNEI. Trimming removed 6 bases from V and 8 bases from J; junction bases left unmatched: 16.